This T cell receptor (beta chain) was documented in a study of lymphopenia after photon versus proton radiotherapy. Study findings and constraints: Photon-treated patients lost naive T cells and TCR diversity; proton-treated stayed stable.

Profiled with immunoSEQ multiplex PCR; TCRdb holds only in-frame clones, not every one. Altogether approximately 65,000 clones are present, around 90% being singletons, with the ten largest covering around 13%. Comments on this clone: Its antigen is as yet unknown.

The CDR3 spans 14 residues. V lost 3 bases and J 4 bases, leaving 11 bases between the germline ends. Germline CDR1 MGHRA, CDR2 YSYEKL. This receptor was taken from an elderly man with esophageal cancer. The chain joins TRBV4-1 to TRBJ2-3, with D possibly being TRBD1 (6 bases). Sample: peripheral blood, taken from a patient treated with proton-based radiotherapy. CDR3 sequence: CASSQGARADTQYF. The CDR3 DNA sequence: TGCGCCAGCAGCCAGGGGGCGCGGGCAGATACGCAGTATTTT.